This T cell receptor beta chain emerged from a study of blood T cells in healthy people across ages. The CDR3 is 11 amino acids. V was clipped by 6 bases and J by 8 bases, with 8 bases between them. In germline, CDR1 is SEHNR, CDR2 FQNEAQ (reference sequence). A J-beta primer mix and a sample-barcoded 5' primer were used in a second PCR of roughly 7 to 12 cycles. Each sample provided no less than 3 million CDR3-containing paired-end reads. TCRdb reanalysed the 5' RACE reads using MiXCR and keeps one entry per CDR3 protein. The table has 1,800,000 or so distinct CDR3 sequences, roughly two fifths seen once. In terms of origin and age, donors were healthy Caucasian individuals from Russia aged roughly 6 to 95. Isolated per sample were at least 6 million PBMCs.

The chain joins TRBV7-9 to TRBJ2-1; D unclear. Sequenced sample: blood. The sequence derives from a human donor in good health. The CDR3 is CASSPSDEQFF. The CDR3 nucleotides are TGTGCCAGCAGTCCCTCCGATGAGCAGTTCTTC.